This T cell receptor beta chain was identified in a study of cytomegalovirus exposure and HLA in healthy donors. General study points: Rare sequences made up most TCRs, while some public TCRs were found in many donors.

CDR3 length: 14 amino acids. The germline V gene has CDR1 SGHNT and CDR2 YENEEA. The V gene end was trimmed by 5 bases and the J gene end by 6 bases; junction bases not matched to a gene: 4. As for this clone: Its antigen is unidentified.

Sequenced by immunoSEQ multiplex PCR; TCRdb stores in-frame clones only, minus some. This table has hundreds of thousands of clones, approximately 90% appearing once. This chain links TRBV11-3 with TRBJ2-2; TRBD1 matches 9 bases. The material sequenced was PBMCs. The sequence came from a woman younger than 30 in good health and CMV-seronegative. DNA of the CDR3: TGTGCCAGCAGCCCCCGGACAGGGGCCGGGGAGCTGTTTTTT. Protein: CASSPRTGAGELFF.